Given below is one TCR beta chain in context. The sample comes from a study of lymphopenia after photon versus proton radiotherapy. Germline-derived CDR1 and CDR2 are SGHTA and FQGTGA. V shed 6 bases and J 8 bases; nucleotides not matched to a gene: 7. The CDR3 covers 13 residues. Sequencing used immunoSEQ multiplex PCR; TCRdb keeps in-frame clones, though not all of them. The sample records some 170,000 clones, 80% to 90% being singletons. The specimen comprised peripheral blood, sampled from a patient treated with photon-based radiotherapy. The receptor was isolated from a man aged 50-59 years with gastric cancer. V and J are TRBV7-3 and TRBJ1-2; TRBD1 matches 9 bases. CDR3 in DNA: TGTGCCAGCAGGTTCGGACAGGGGAACGGCTACACCTTC. Translating gives CASRFGQGNGYTF.